This section outlines one T cell receptor beta chain sequence together with its context. Its antigen is still unknown. The input lacks base qualities; no much larger clone sits a single base away. The sample contains more than one DNA sequence encoding this CDR3. TCRbeta CDR3 regions were amplified from genomic DNA by means of the immunoSEQ Assay, a bias-controlled multiplex PCR. The published analysis was carried out like this. Within the assay, amplification of reference gene primers was used to estimate how many nucleated cells each sample contained. Sequence reads were collapsed and filtered to measure the absolute abundance of every unique TCRbeta CDR3 rearrangement. For each sample, productive Simpson clonality was calculated as the square root of Simpson's diversity index across productive rearrangements. This immuneACCESS table, as held by TCRdb, lists in-frame sequences with V and J called but not all clones. Of the missing ones, under half trace to an unresolved V gene in checked studies; the others have no known cause. Clone size and the V and J calls come from that table; the DNA yielded D and trimming. A total of fewer than 300,000 clones appear in this sample, 83% of them only once. The biggest ten clones account for more than 8% of the sample.

This entry comes from a study of blood T cell repertoires in COVID-19 (dated by TCRdb to between 2020 and 2021). Looking at the study overall: Collaborator samples came from the United States, Italy and Spain and covered acute and convalescent phases of COVID-19. The repertoires were released in a freely available public database meant as a resource for research on the immune response to SARS-CoV-2. Samples were obtained from the ongoing ImmuneRACE study (first 160 participants) and from 950 to 1,500 subjects provided by 6 global collaborators. A de-identified subject ID, COVID-19 status, age in years and sex were almost always included in the sample metadata. Where available, HLA class I and class II types were taken from metadata supplied by the sample provider and were not determined by assay-based typing. The dataset comprised deeply sampled blood TCRbeta repertoires from subjects exposed to, actively infected with, or recovered from COVID-19. The material from the prospective study consisted of cDNA or gDNA derived from T cells, B-cell-depleted T cells, or PBMCs.

What the research found in general, with its limitations: The quantity of clinical and demographic metadata differed by source and by participant and was supplied without curation.

As encoded in the germline V gene, CDR1 is SGHRS while CDR2 is YFSETQ. The CDR3 measures 14 amino acids from cysteine to phenylalanine. The CDR3 DNA has 42 bases and is translated from base 1. Relative to germline, V is 0 bases shorter and J is 5 bases shorter, with 10 bases between their ends. Samples from volunteer blood donors who had recovered from COVID-19 were contributed by a second Seattle source. Each collaborating institution followed its own protocols to collect whole blood in K2EDTA tubes. For TCRbeta analysis, collaborators shipped samples in one of three forms: frozen whole blood, isolated PBMCs, or DNA extracted from either of those sample types.

Sequenced input: peripheral blood. The clonotype originates from a woman aged 45-65 years who had recovered from COVID-19. The rearranged chain carries TRBV5-1 and TRBJ2-3; 5 matching bases give a weak D call of TRBD1. The CDR3 region has the sequence CASSLGQGLDTQYF. The DNA is as follows: TGCGCCAGCAGCTTGGGGCAGGGCCTAGATACGCAGTATTTT.